The entry below gives a single T cell receptor beta chain sequence along with its context. These data come from a study of blood T cell repertoires in COVID-19. Study overall: Spain, Italy and the United States supplied samples that represented acute and convalescent COVID-19. PBMCs, B-cell-depleted T cells, or T cells provided the cDNA or gDNA that made up the material.

The assay was immunoSEQ multiplex PCR, and TCRdb's table has in-frame clones only and misses some. The table lists 160,000 or so clones, over 85% of them singletons. This CDR3 region has 16 residues. Losses at the gene ends were 3 bases for V and 2 bases for J; bases not matched to a gene: 5. CDR1 and CDR2 from the germline V gene are DFQATT and SNEGSKA (reference sequence). J is TRBJ2-3 and V is TRBV20-1; 13 bases align to TRBD2. The sequencing sample was made of peripheral blood. The sequence came from an older woman with COVID-19, enrolled during active disease. The CDR3: CSASPTSGGNTDTQYF. CDR3 DNA: TGCAGTGCTAGTCCGACTAGCGGGGGGAACACAGATACGCAGTATTTT.